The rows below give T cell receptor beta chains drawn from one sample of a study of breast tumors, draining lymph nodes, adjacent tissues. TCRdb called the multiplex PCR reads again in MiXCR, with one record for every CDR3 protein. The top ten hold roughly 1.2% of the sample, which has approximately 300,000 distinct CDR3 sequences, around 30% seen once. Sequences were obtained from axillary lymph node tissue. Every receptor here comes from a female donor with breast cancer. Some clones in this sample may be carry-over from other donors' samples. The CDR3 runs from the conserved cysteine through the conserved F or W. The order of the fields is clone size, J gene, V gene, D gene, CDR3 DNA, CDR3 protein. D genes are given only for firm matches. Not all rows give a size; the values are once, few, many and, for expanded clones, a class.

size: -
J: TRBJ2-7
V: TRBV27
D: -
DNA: TGTGCCAGCAGTTTATCGGGACCTGTCTACGAGCAGTACTTC
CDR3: CASSLSGPVYEQYF

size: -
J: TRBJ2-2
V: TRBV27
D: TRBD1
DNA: TGTGCCAGCAGTTTCATCAGGGGGTCGGACACCGGGGAGCTGTTTTTT
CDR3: CASSFIRGSDTGELFF

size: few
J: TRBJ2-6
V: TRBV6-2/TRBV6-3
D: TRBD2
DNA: TGTGCCAGCACCCCAGTTACGGGGGGCTCTGGGGCCAACGTCCTGACTTTC
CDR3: CASTPVTGGSGANVLTF

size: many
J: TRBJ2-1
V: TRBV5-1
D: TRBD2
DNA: TGCGCCAGCAGCTCGTCGACCGGGACTACTAGATACAATGAGCAGTTCTTC
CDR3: CASSSSTGTTRYNEQFF

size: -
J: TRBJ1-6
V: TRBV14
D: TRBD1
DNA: TGTGCTAGCATCCTTGGGGACAGGGATTCACCCCTCCACTTT
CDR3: CASILGDRDSPLHF

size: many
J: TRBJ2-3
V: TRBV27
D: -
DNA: TGTGCCAGCATGGAGGTCGGTACGCAGTATTTT
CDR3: CASMEVGTQYF

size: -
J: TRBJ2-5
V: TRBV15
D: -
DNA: TGTGCCACCAGCAGCTTGAGGGAGACCCAGTACTTC
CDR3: CATSSLRETQYF

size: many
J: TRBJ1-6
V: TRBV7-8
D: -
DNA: TGTGCCAGCAGTCCCCGGGCTGGGGATAATTCACCCCTCCACTTT
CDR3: CASSPRAGDNSPLHF

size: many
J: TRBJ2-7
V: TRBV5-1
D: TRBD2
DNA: TGCGCCAGCAGCCCAGGACTAGCGGGAGGGCCCTGGGAGCAGTACTTC
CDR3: CASSPGLAGGPWEQYF

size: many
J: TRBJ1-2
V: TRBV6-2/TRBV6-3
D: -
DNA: TGTGCCAGCAGAGGAACAGGGATGGCGGCGGGCTACACCTTC
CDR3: CASRGTGMAAGYTF

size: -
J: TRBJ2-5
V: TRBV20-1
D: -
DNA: TGCAGTGCTAGTGACCCAGCGCCGCGTTCCCAAGAGACCCAGTACTTC
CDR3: CSASDPAPRSQETQYF

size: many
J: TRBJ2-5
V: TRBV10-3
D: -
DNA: TGTGCCATCGGTCAGAAAGAGACCCAGTACTTC
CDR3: CAIGQKETQYF

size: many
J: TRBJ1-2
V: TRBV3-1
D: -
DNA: TGTGCCAGCAGCCACCCTGGAGGCTACACCTTC
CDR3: CASSHPGGYTF

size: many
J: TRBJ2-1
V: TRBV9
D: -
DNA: TGTGCCAGCAGCGTAGTGGCGACCCCAAATGAGCAGTTCTTC
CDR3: CASSVVATPNEQFF

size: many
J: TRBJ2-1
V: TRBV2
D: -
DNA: TGTGCCAGCCGGGGGTTAGGATTGTACAATGAGCAGTTCTTC
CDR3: CASRGLGLYNEQFF

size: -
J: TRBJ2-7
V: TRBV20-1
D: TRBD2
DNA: TGCAGTGCTTCGGGGACTAGGGGGAGAAACGAGCAGTACTTC
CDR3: CSASGTRGRNEQYF

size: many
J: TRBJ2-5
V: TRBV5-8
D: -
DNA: TGTGCCAGCAGGCCCTGGACTGGACAAGAGACCCAGTACTTC
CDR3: CASRPWTGQETQYF

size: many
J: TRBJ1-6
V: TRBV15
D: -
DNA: TGTGCCACCAGCAGAGGATCCAGGGGAGGTCTGAATTCACCCCTCCACTTT
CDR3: CATSRGSRGGLNSPLHF

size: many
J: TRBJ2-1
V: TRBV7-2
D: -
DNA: TGTGCCAGCAGCTGGCGACGAGGAGAGAATGAGCAGTTCTTC
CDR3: CASSWRRGENEQFF

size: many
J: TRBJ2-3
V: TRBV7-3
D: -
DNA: TGTGCCAGCAGCTTAACTGGTCTCCACACAGATACGCAGTATTTT
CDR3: CASSLTGLHTDTQYF

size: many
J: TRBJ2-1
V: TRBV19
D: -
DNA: TGTGCCAGTAGTATTGGGGAGACGGCGTACAATGAGCAGTTCTTC
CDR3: CASSIGETAYNEQFF

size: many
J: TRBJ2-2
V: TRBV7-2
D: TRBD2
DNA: TGTGCCAGCAGCCCTGATGTTATAGCGGGGGGCACCGGGGAGCTGTTTTTT
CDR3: CASSPDVIAGGTGELFF

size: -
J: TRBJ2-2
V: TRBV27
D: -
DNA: TGTGCCATATTCCCCGGGGAGCTGTTTTTT
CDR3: CAIFPGELFF

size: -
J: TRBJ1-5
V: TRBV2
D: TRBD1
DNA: TGTGCCAGCAGGGTGCAGGGGGTTTTTGAGACCCAGCATTTT
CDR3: CASRVQGVFETQHF

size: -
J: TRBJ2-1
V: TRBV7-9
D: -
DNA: TGTGCCAGCAAGCCCCCACGGGCGCAGTCCTACAATGAGCGGTTCTTC
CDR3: CASKPPRAQSYNERFF

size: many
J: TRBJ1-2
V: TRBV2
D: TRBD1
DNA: TGTGCCAGCAGTGACGACAGGGAACATGGCTACACCTTC
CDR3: CASSDDREHGYTF

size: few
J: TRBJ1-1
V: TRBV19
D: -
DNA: TGTGCCAGTAGGACAAAGGAATTCCAGAACACTGAAGCTTTCTTT
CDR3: CASRTKEFQNTEAFF

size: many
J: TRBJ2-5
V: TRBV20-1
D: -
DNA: TGCAGTGCTAGAGTCCAACCGCAAGAGACCCAGTACTTC
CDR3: CSARVQPQETQYF